This T cell receptor (beta chain) was profiled in a study of shared clonotypes between healthy human individuals. Study-wide findings and caveats: The donor pool, a small one, limited the genetic and exposure-history diversity represented.

Genomic DNA came from about 90 million PBMCs in unsorted samples. J was trimmed by 1 base and V by 3 bases; bases with no gene match: 11. The CDR3 runs to 17 residues. The germline V gene has CDR1 SGHVS and CDR2 FQNEAQ. Several immunoSEQ plates received, in even portions, the genomic DNA of each subset. Repertoires were generated with immunoSEQ multiplex PCR, while TCRdb's copy carries only in-frame clones and drops some. The repertoire has 450,000 to 600,000 clones, around 79% of them found once; the top ten carry approximately 12%. As to this clone: Its target is unknown.

The sequence came from a woman in her forties in good health. Some clones in this sample may be carry-over from other donors' samples. The chain joins TRBV7-8 to TRBJ2-5; 7 nucleotides line up with TRBD2. Sequencing was carried out using PBMCs. The DNA for the CDR3 is TGTGCCAGCAGCTTTCCGGGGGAGGGTCAAACCCAAGAGACCCAGTACTTC. Translating it yields CASSFPGEGQTQETQYF. Supplemented by reference TRBV7-8 and TRBJ2-5, the full variable domain reads GAGVSQSPRYKVAKRGQDVALRCDPISGHVSLFWYQQALGQGPEFLTYFQNEAQLDKSGLPSDRFFAERPEGSVSTLKIQRTQQEDSAVYLCASSFPGEGQTQETQYFGPGTRLLVL.